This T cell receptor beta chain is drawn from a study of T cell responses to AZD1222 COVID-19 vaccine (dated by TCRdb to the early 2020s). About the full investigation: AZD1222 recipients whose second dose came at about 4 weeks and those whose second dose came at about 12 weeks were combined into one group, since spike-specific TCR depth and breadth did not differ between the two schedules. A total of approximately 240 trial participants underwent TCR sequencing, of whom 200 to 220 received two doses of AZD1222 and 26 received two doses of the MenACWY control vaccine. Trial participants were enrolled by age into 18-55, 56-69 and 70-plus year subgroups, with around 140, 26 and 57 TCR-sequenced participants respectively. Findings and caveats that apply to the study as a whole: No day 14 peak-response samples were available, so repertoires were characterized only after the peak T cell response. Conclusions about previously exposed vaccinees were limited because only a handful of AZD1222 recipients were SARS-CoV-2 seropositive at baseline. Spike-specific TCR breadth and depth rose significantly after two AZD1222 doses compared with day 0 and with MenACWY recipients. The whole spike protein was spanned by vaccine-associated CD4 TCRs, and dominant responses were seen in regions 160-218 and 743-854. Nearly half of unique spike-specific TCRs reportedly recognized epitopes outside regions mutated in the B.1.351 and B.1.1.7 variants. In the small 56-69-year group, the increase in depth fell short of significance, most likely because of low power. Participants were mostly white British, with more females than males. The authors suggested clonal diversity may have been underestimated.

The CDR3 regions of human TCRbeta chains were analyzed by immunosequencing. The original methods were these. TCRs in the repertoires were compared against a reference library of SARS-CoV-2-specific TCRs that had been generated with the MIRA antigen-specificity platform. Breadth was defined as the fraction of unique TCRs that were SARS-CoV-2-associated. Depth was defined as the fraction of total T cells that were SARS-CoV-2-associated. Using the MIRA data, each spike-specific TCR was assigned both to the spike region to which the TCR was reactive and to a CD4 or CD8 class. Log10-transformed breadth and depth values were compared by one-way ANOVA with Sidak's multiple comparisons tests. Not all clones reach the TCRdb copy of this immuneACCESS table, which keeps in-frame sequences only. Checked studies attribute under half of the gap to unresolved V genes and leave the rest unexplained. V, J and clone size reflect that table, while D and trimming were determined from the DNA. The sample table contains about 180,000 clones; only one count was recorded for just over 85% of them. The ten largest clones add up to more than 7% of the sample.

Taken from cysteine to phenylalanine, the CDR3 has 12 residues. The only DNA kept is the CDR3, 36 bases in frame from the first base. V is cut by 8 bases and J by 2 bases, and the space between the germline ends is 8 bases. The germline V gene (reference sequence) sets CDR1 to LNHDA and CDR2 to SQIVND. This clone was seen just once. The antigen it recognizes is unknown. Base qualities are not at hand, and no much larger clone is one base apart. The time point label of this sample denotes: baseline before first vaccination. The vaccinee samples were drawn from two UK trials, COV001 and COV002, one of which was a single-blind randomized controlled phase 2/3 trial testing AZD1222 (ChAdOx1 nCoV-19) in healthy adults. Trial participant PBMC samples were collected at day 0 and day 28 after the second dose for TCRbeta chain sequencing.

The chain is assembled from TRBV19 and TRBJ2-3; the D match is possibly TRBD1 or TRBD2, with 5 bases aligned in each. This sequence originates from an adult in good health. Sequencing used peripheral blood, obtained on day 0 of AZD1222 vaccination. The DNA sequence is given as TGTGCCAGTCGGGACGCCACAGATACGCAGTATTTT. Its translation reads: CASRDATDTQYF.